Given below is one T cell receptor (beta chain) in context. The data were taken from a study of T cell changes during pregnancy in multiple sclerosis. Data came from immunoSEQ multiplex PCR; TCRdb stores just in-frame clones and leaves some out. The sample lists 95,000 to 100,000 clones; 90% to 95% were seen once. Losses at the gene ends were 5 bases for V and 5 bases for J; bases not matched to a gene: 3. This CDR3 spans 12 amino acids. The germline V gene encodes CDR1 SQVTM and CDR2 ANQGSEA. This clonotype originated in a female donor in good health, enrolled as a control in a pregnancy study. The V call is TRBV29-1, the J call TRBJ2-1; TRBD2 matches 7 bases. Sequencing was performed on peripheral blood, taken after pregnancy. CDR3 region: CSVTGGDNEQFF. Here the CDR3 DNA reads TGCAGCGTTACTGGGGGGGACAATGAGCAGTTCTTC.